These 12 T cell receptor beta chains share one sample of origin, sequenced in a study of Graves' ophthalmopathy and Graves' hyperthyroidism. Scientists amplified the TCR beta CDR3 regions from RNA transcripts. HTBI-primed first-round RT-PCR preceded second-round multiplex PCR. TCRdb fed the multiplex PCR reads into MiXCR, producing one record per CDR3 protein. This table holds approximately 460,000 distinct CDR3 sequences, about 15% found once. The sample consisted of blood. The receptors were sampled from a woman aged 25 to 39 with Graves' ophthalmopathy.

This clonotype was observed at least ten times. The chain has TRBV6-1 and TRBJ1-1; no clear D. This CDR3 spans 13 amino acids. CDR1 is MNHNS and CDR2 is SASEGT in the germline V gene. The ends were cut back, 7 bases at V and 1 base at J, with 10 bases in the middle. The CDR3 loop is CASTTDENTEAFF. The CDR3 DNA reads TGTGCCAGCACTACCGACGAGAACACTGAAGCTTTCTTT.

This clonotype has a count of ten or more. The chain couples TRBV27 to TRBJ2-7, with a weak D call TRBD1 (5 bases). CDR3 length equals 13 residues. CDR1 is MNHEY, CDR2 SMNVEV, per germline (reference sequence). Between the trimmed V and J ends, which lost 5 bases and 1 base, there was a span of 9 bases. CDR3 in amino acids: CASSPRVSYEQYF. The CDR3 DNA reads TGTGCCAGCAGTCCCAGGGTATCCTACGAGCAGTACTTC.

There are many counts of this clonotype. The V and J genes are TRBV7-2 and TRBJ2-5; no firm D call. The V gene lost 8 bases and the J gene lost 4 bases, with 14 bases spanning the gap. Germline V gene lookup returns CDR1 SGHTA and CDR2 FQGNSA. CDR3 length: 13 amino acids. The chain's CDR3 is CASGWVPGETQYF. CDR3 nucleotides: TGTGCCAGCGGGTGGGTGCCAGGAGAGACCCAGTACTTC.

The V call is TRBV4-2, the J call TRBJ2-5; TRBD2 matches at 10 bases. Trimming cost V 1 base and J 2 bases; bases outside gene matches: 7. Germline V gene data show CDR1 as LGHNA and CDR2 as YNFKEQ. There are 17 residues in the CDR3. CDR3 DNA: TGTGCCAGCAGCCAAGGGGGAGCGGGAGGGCCACAAGAGACCCAGTACTTC. This translates into CASSQGGAGGPQETQYF.

This clonotype was recorded at least ten times. V gene TRBV6-5 combines with J gene TRBJ1-1, with D perhaps matching TRBD1 (6 bases). The CDR3 totals 14 residues. With 8 bases removed from V and 1 base from J, the gap between germline ends came to 14 bases. CDR1 and CDR2 (germline): MNHEY, SVGAGI. The CDR3, as DNA: TGTGCCAGCCAACGAACAGGGTGGAACACTGAAGCTTTCTTT. Protein product: CASQRTGWNTEAFF.

Many counts were recorded for this clonotype. The chain has TRBV27 and TRBJ2-7; 9 bases align to TRBD1. Losses at the gene ends were 6 bases for V and 4 bases for J; bases not matched to a gene: 10. This CDR3 is 15 amino acids long. Germline loops: CDR1 MNHEY, CDR2 SMNVEV (reference sequence). CDR3 in amino acids: CASSYVGQGRYEQYF. The CDR3 coding sequence is TGTGCCAGCAGCTATGTGGGACAGGGCAGATACGAGCAGTACTTC.

This chain links TRBV15 with TRBJ1-6, with D tentatively TRBD1 (5 bases). The CDR3 has 18 amino acids. V lost 8 bases, J lost 6 bases, and 26 bases lay in between. CDR1 LNHNV and CDR2 YYDKDF come from the germline V gene (reference sequence). DNA for the CDR3: TGTGCCACCCGAGCCCTGGGGCGGCAGGGCTCTTTTAATTCACCCCTCCACTTT. This sequence encodes CATRALGRQGSFNSPLHF.

The V gene is TRBV6-1, the J gene TRBJ1-2; 9 bases are a match to TRBD1. J gave up 0 bases and V 8 bases, and 4 bases lay outside the gene matches. CDR1 is MNHNS, CDR2 SASEGT, per germline. The CDR3 runs 14 residues. The CDR3 region is CASGGDRANYGYTF. As DNA, the CDR3 is TGTGCCAGCGGAGGGGACAGGGCTAACTATGGCTACACCTTC.

Ten or more counts support this clonotype. The chain uses TRBV12-3 or TRBV12-4 and TRBJ1-6; 7 nucleotides line up with TRBD1. V shed 3 bases and J 9 bases; nucleotides not matched to a gene: 5. This CDR3 has 14 residues. CDR3: CASSFRQGSSPLHF. CDR3 nucleotide sequence: TGTGCCAGCAGTTTTCGACAGGGTAGTTCACCCCTCCACTTT.

This clonotype was seen more than once but under ten times. The rearrangement joins TRBV24-1 to TRBJ2-3, with 7 bases identical to TRBD2. With V trimmed by 6 bases and J by 6 bases, 2 bases remained unmatched. This CDR3 contains 12 residues. Germline V gene data show CDR1 as KGHDR and CDR2 as SFDVKD. The CDR3 loop reads CATSHGGDTQYF. DNA for the CDR3: TGTGCCACCAGTCACGGGGGGGATACGCAGTATTTT.

This clonotype occurred many times. This chain links TRBV24-1 with TRBJ1-2; D not certain. CDR1 KGHDR and CDR2 SFDVKD come from the germline V gene. Deletions cut 4 bases from V and 3 bases from J, with 20 bases between. The CDR3 sequence is 17 residues long. In DNA form, the CDR3 reads TGTGCCACCAGTGAAAATATGGCAAATCCAGGCTACTATGGCTACACCTTC. As protein: CATSENMANPGYYGYTF.

This clonotype showed up many times. The rearrangement links TRBV9 to TRBJ1-2, with TRBD1 as a possible D gene (5 bases). The CDR3 loop spans 15 amino acids. Germline V gene lookup returns CDR1 SGDLS and CDR2 YYNGEE. With 4 bases removed from V and 7 bases from J, the gap between germline ends came to 20 bases. CDR3 residues: CASSPPGEGKGGYTF. The CDR3 DNA follows: TGTGCCAGCAGCCCACCCGGGGAGGGGAAAGGTGGCTACACCTTC.